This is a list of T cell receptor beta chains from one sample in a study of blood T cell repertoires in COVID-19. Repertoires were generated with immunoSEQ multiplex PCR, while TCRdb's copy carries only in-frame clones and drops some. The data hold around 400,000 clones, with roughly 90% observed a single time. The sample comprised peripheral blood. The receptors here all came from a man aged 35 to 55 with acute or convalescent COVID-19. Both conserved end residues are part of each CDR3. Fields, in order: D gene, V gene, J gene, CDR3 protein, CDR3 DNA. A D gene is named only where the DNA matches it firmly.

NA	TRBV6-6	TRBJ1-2	CASSSSAGGYTF	TGTGCCAGCAGTTCCTCGGCAGGCGGCTACACCTTC
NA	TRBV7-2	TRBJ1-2	CASSPQRRDGYTF	TGTGCCAGCAGCCCCCAACGCAGGGATGGCTACACCTTC
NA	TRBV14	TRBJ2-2	CASSQALGGTGELFF	TGTGCCAGCAGCCAAGCCTTGGGAGGCACCGGGGAGCTGTTTTTT
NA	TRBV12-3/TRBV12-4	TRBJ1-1	CASTQEGGPEAFF	TGTGCCAGCACCCAAGAAGGGGGTCCTGAAGCTTTCTTT
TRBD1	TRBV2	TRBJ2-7	CASRDRVIGDEQYF	TGTGCCAGCAGAGACAGGGTTATCGGCGACGAGCAGTACTTC
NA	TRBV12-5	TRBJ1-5	CASGLIPTGSNQPQHF	TGTGCTAGTGGCCTGATCCCGACAGGCAGCAATCAGCCCCAGCATTTT
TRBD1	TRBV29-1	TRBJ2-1	CSVVGQGYNEQFF	TGCAGCGTGGTCGGACAGGGGTACAATGAGCAGTTCTTC
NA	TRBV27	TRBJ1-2	CASRTGGALGYTF	TGTGCCAGCAGAACCGGGGGGGCGCTTGGCTACACCTTC
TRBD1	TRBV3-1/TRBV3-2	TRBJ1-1	CASSQPGQGATEAFF	TGTGCCAGCAGCCAACCGGGACAGGGGGCGACTGAAGCTTTCTTT
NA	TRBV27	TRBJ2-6	CASSVAGRPHSGANVLTF	TGTGCCAGCAGTGTGGCAGGCCGACCTCACTCTGGGGCCAACGTCCTGACTTTC
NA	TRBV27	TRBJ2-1	CASSLSTGSSYNEQFF	TGTGCCAGCAGTTTATCCACCGGGAGCTCCTACAATGAGCAGTTCTTC
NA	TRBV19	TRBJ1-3	CASSPTAGNTIYF	TGTGCCAGTAGCCCGACAGCTGGAAACACCATATATTTT
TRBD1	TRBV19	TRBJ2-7	CASSTLGQVGEQYF	TGTGCCAGTAGTACCCTCGGACAGGTCGGCGAGCAGTACTTC
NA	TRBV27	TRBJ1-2	CASSLAGIYGYTF	TGTGCCAGCAGTTTAGCAGGGATCTATGGCTACACCTTC
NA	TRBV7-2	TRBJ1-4	CASSLDGYWNEKLFF	TGTGCCAGCAGCTTAGACGGTTATTGGAATGAAAAACTGTTTTTT